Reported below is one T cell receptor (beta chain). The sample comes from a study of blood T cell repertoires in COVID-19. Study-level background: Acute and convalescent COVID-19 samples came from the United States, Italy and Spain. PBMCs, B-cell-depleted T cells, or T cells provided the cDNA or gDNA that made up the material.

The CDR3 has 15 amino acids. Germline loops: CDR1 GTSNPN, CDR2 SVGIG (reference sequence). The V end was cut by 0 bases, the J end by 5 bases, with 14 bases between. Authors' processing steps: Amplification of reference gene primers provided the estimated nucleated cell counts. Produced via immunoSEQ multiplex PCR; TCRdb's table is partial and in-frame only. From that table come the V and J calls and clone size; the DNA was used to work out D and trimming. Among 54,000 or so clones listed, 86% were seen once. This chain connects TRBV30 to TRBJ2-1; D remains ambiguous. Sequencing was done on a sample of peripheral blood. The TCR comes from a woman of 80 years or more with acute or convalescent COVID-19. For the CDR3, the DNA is TGTGCCTGGAGTGTACTTGTGCCCCAGGACAATGAGCAGTTCTTC. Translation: CAWSVLVPQDNEQFF.